Listed here are 5 T cell receptor beta chains from one sample, sequenced in a study of T cells after yellow fever vaccination. TCRdb reprocessed the 5' RACE reads with MiXCR, giving one entry per CDR3 protein. Altogether a few hundred thousand distinct CDR3 sequences are present, approximately 4.3% being singletons, with the ten largest covering roughly a fifth. The specimen comprised PBMCs, sampled 15 days after the yellow fever booster vaccination. Source of these receptors: a man between 18 and 29 years old who received the YFV17D yellow fever vaccine.

In this sample, this clonotype turned up a few times. The V call is TRBV24-1, the J call TRBJ2-5, with 11 bases matching TRBD2. The CDR3 is made up of 16 amino acids. CDR1 is KGHDR and CDR2 is SFDVKD in the germline V gene. Trimming removed 4 bases from V and 2 bases from J; junction bases left unmatched: 5. CDR3 in amino acids: CATSDPTSGGQETQYF. The DNA of the CDR3 is TGTGCCACCAGTGACCCCACTAGCGGGGGACAAGAGACCCAGTACTTC.

Ten or more counts support this clonotype. J is TRBJ1-4 and V is TRBV5-1; TRBD1 matches 7 bases. Germline V gene data show CDR1 as SGHRS and CDR2 as YFSETQ. The CDR3 loop spans 13 amino acids. V lost 10 bases, J lost 9 bases, and 12 bases stayed unmatched. The DNA of the CDR3 is TGCGCCCCTGAGGGACAGCACTGTAAAAAACTGTTTTTT. It specifies CAPEGQHCKKLFF.

This clonotype was recorded at least ten times. The chain joins TRBV12-3 or TRBV12-4 to TRBJ1-1, with a possible D match to TRBD1 (6 bases). V gave up 2 bases and J gave up 4 bases, with 14 bases separating them. The CDR3 contains 15 residues. In DNA, the CDR3 is TGTGCCAGCAGTTTACGAGGGGGAGGGATCACTGAAGCTTTCTTT. Translation: CASSLRGGGITEAFF.

There are many counts of this clonotype. The chain has TRBV2 and TRBJ2-2, with 9 bases fitting TRBD1. With V trimmed by 7 bases and J by 4 bases, 7 bases remained unmatched. The germline V gene encodes CDR1 SNHLY and CDR2 FYNNEI. This CDR3 has 15 amino acids. The DNA for the CDR3 is TGTGCCAGCAAACGGGACAGGGAAATCACCGGGGAGCTGTTTTTT. This translates into CASKRDREITGELFF.

This clonotype was counted only a few times. The V gene is TRBV20-1, the J gene TRBJ2-1; 7 nucleotides align to TRBD2. This CDR3 is 15 amino acids long. V shed 4 bases, J shed 8 bases, and the junction held 14 bases outside the gene matches. The germline gives CDR1 DFQATT, CDR2 SNEGSKA (reference sequence). The CDR3 coding sequence is TGCAGTGCTATTCAGCCAGCGGGAAGTTGGGATGAGCAGTTCTTC. Translation: CSAIQPAGSWDEQFF.